This T cell receptor (beta chain) was sequenced for a study of CD8+ T cells in alopecia areata (dated by TCRdb to 2017 to 2018). Some background on the complete study: The treated patients took part in an open-label pilot trial in which moderate-to-severe alopecia areata was treated with oral tofacitinib at 5 to 10 mg twice daily. Tofacitinib was administered for 6 to 18 months, and 6 months of follow-up off drug were then conducted to assess delayed response and recurrence. Disease severity in treated patients was measured with the SALT score, which quantifies the percentage of affected scalp surface area. To study T cell clonal expansion in alopecia areata, the researchers applied high-throughput TCRbeta sequencing to both the C3H/HeJ mouse model and human patients. On the human side, TCRbeta sequencing was run on scalp tissue and on sorted CD4+ and CD8+ peripheral blood T cells from healthy controls and from alopecia areata patients with either patchy or totalis/universalis disease. Patients on tofacitinib were biopsied at baseline and after 4 and 24 weeks of treatment, and several of the patients also had a later scalp biopsy. Scalp clonality was compared across normal scalp (n=4), patchy alopecia areata scalp (n=8), and alopecia totalis/universalis scalp (n=8). RNA was extracted with the PAXgene miRNA kit for fixed scalp, the miRNeasy kit for PBMCs, and the RNeasy kit for mouse skin. Amplification of TCRbeta CDR3 regions was done by immunoSEQ multiplex PCR using 35 Vbeta forward primers and 13 Jbeta reverse primers.

Libraries came from the immunoSEQ multiplex PCR assay. RNA was extracted from all samples and reverse transcribed into cDNA, which served as template for TCR sequencing. SuperScript III was used for first-strand cDNA synthesis, primed with a 2:1 mix of oligo-dT and random hexamers. A synthetic immune receptor repertoire was used to gauge amplification bias, and whatever bias remained was removed computationally. Per the source publication's procedure: After raw reads were preprocessed to remove errors, the CDR3 was defined following IMGT conventions as running from the conserved cysteine to phenylalanine. Clonality was computed as 1 minus the Shannon entropy, with the entropy normalized by log2 of the number of productive unique TCRs. Scalp TCRbeta sequences were cross-referenced with sorted blood CD4 and CD8 repertoires so that the CD4 or CD8 identity of scalp clones could be inferred. In its TCRdb copy, this immuneACCESS table keeps in-frame sequences only and misses some clones. Where compared with another copy, unresolved V genes explain less than half of these, and the others have no known cause. V, J and clone size are taken as reported in that table, and D and trimming were inferred from the DNA itself. This sample lists about 180,000 clones; 51% were detected once. The ten top clones hold over 9% of the sample.

Study-wide findings and limitations: Tofacitinib significantly lowered scalp clonality and the number of expanded CD8+ clones among the top 100 scalp clones. Compared with mice, TCR sequences shared between patients were less clear, possibly partly because of HLA diversity across the patient population. During tofacitinib treatment, many expanded lesional clones remained in scalp and blood, and this persistence may partly explain relapse after treatment is stopped. The treated cohort was small, with a single nonresponder, so links between baseline CD8+ expansion and response need larger studies. Higher clonality and more expanded CD8+ clones were observed in lesional scalp than in normal scalp, particularly in alopecia totalis/universalis, a finding suggestive of antigenic drive. Resident alphabeta T cells in normal human skin are also sequenced, complicating scalp TCR repertoire analysis, unlike mouse skin dominated by gammadelta T cells.

As for this clone: Its binding antigen is unknown. Per-base quality was not reported, and no clone a single base away is much larger than it.

The CDR3 contains 12 residues, cysteine and phenylalanine counted. This entry keeps only the CDR3 DNA: 36 bases, framed from base 1. V and J are truncated by 3 bases and 4 bases respectively, leaving an intervening sequence of 3 bases. From the germline V gene, CDR1 is KGHSH and CDR2 is LQKENI. What this sample's treatment or condition label stands for: oral pan-JAK inhibitor, 5-10 mg twice daily. From alopecia areata patients, peripheral blood was collected along with lesional scalp punch biopsies. PBMCs were isolated by density centrifugation and stained for CD3, CD4 and CD8, after which CD4+ and CD8+ T cells were sorted on a FACSAria.

The sequence joins TRBV18 to TRBJ1-4; too little of a D gene remains to name it. This TCR was sampled from a human donor with alopecia areata. Sample: CD8+ T cells sorted from blood, taken at week 52, from a patient treated with tofacitinib. The CDR3 sequence is CASSPSNEKLFF. The nucleotide sequence is TGTGCCAGCTCACCCAGTAATGAAAAACTGTTTTTT.